These 21 T cell receptor beta chains originate from one sample sequenced in a study of blood T cells in healthy people across ages. The use of a sample-barcoded 5' primer and a J-beta primer mix characterized a second PCR of roughly 7 to 12 cycles. TCRdb re-called the 5' RACE reads through MiXCR, storing one row per CDR3 protein. The repertoire holds 1.2 million to 1.5 million distinct CDR3 sequences, with approximately 59% as singletons. Sequencing used blood. These receptors all come from a man aged 18 to 29 in good health.

This chain uses TRBV7-9 with TRBJ2-1; D is perhaps TRBD1 or TRBD2 (5 bases each). Germline values: CDR1 SEHNR, CDR2 FQNEAQ (reference sequence). Trimming shortened V by 5 bases and J by 7 bases, and 21 bases separated the two germline ends. The CDR3 spans 16 residues. The CDR3 protein is CASSPVRGRRGNEQFF. In nucleotides, the CDR3 is TGTGCCAGCAGCCCTGTCCGGGGCCGCCGGGGAAATGAGCAGTTCTTC.

This clonotype appeared a few times. The J gene is TRBJ2-7, the V gene TRBV12-3 or TRBV12-4, with D perhaps given as TRBD1 or TRBD2 (5 bases each). V dropped 6 bases and J dropped 11 bases, with 20 bases sitting between them. The CDR3 extends over 13 amino acids. The CDR3 DNA reads as TGTGCCAGCAGCAATCTGGACCGGGGCCCGAAGTACTTC. This translates into CASSNLDRGPKYF.

The CDR3, as DNA: TGTGCCAGCAGTTTAACCTCCGGGACAGGCAATGAAAAACTGTTTTTT. This codes for CASSLTSGTGNEKLFF. This chain uses TRBV28 with TRBJ1-4; 8 bases are a match to TRBD1. The ends lost 2 bases at V and 5 bases at J; junction bases unmatched: 7. This CDR3 contains 16 residues. Germline V gives CDR1 MDHEN, CDR2 SYDVKM.

The V gene is TRBV3-1, the J gene TRBJ2-7, with a possible D match to TRBD2 (5 bases). The germline V gene encodes CDR1 LGHDT and CDR2 YNNKEL (reference sequence). V was trimmed by 5 bases and J by 0 bases, leaving 14 bases between them. CDR3 size: 15 residues. The CDR3 DNA follows: TGTGCCAGCAGCTTAGCGATAGTTAGCTCCTACGAGCAGTACTTC. This codes for CASSLAIVSSYEQYF.

The chain links TRBV5-1 to TRBJ1-1; D unresolved. The CDR3 consists of 16 residues. V was trimmed by 0 bases and J by 3 bases, leaving 15 bases between them. The V gene's germline CDR1 is SGHRS and CDR2 YFSETQ. The CDR3 nucleotides are TGCGCCAGCAGCTTGGGTTGGTTTCCAGAAGACACTGAAGCTTTCTTT. This translates into CASSLGWFPEDTEAFF. The full variable domain, completed using reference TRBV5-1 and TRBJ1-1, is KAGVTQTPRYLIKTRGQQVTLSCSPISGHRSVSWYQQTPGQGLQFLFEYFSETQRNKGNFPGRFSGRQFSNSRSEMNVSTLELGDSALYLCASSLGWFPEDTEAFFGQGTRLTVV.

The chain couples TRBV27 to TRBJ2-1, with D perhaps TRBD2 (6 bases). The CDR3 sequence is 16 residues long. V was pared by 5 bases and J by 1 base, with 15 bases between. Germline CDR1 and CDR2: MNHEY and SMNVEV (reference sequence). For the CDR3, the DNA is TGTGCCAGCAGTCCGGCGGGACTTCTTTCCTACAATGAGCAGTTCTTC. As protein: CASSPAGLLSYNEQFF.

This chain connects TRBV4-1 to TRBJ1-1; weak D call: TRBD1 (6 bases). V was trimmed by 1 base and J by 9 bases, leaving 15 bases between them. CDR1 is MGHRA and CDR2 is YSYEKL in the germline V gene. The CDR3 totals 14 residues. CDR3 bases: TGCGCCAGCAGCCAAGCCCTCTCAGGACAGCAAGCTTTCTTT. Its translation is CASSQALSGQQAFF.

The chain uses TRBV7-2 and TRBJ2-7; D gene unclear. This CDR3 region has 14 residues. From germline, CDR1 is SGHTA and CDR2 FQGNSA. Trimming shortened V by 1 base and J by 5 bases, and 12 bases separated the two germline ends. The CDR3 loop reads CASSLDSLRDEQYF. CDR3 nucleotides: TGTGCCAGCAGCTTAGATAGCCTTCGGGACGAGCAGTACTTC.

This chain links TRBV28 with TRBJ1-1; tentative D call: TRBD1 (6 bases). Germline-derived CDR1 and CDR2 are MDHEN and SYDVKM. This CDR3 has 14 residues. The V and J ends lost 1 base and 4 bases respectively, with 10 bases between them. The DNA of the CDR3 is TGTGCCAGCAGTTTATACGGGGGCGGCACTGAAGCTTTCTTT. Its translation: CASSLYGGGTEAFF.

This clonotype has at least ten counts. The chain carries TRBV12-3 or TRBV12-4 and TRBJ2-4; a possible D gene is TRBD1 (5 bases). There are 14 residues in the CDR3. V was trimmed by 6 bases and J by 0 bases, leaving 9 bases between them. The CDR3 sequence is CASRTALAKNIQYF. The DNA of the CDR3 is TGTGCCAGCAGGACAGCACTAGCCAAAAACATTCAGTACTTC.

This chain uses TRBV10-3 with TRBJ2-6; D remains unclear. The V and J ends lost 6 bases and 0 bases respectively, with 6 bases between them. The length of the CDR3 is 14 residues. CDR1 ENHRY and CDR2 SYGVKD come from the germline V gene. For the CDR3, the DNA is TGTGCCATCAGCGTGGACTCTGGGGCCAACGTCCTGACTTTC. Translated: CAISVDSGANVLTF.

This clonotype has a handful of counts. The V and J genes are TRBV12-3 or TRBV12-4 and TRBJ2-4, with D possibly TRBD1 on 5 matching bases. The CDR3 consists of 14 residues. V shed 6 bases and J shed 6 bases, with 15 bases lying between them. CDR3 bases: TGTGCCAGCAGGGCAAACGGACACACAAACATTCAGTACTTC. Translation gives CASRANGHTNIQYF.

This clonotype was seen more than once but under ten times. This chain connects TRBV12-3 or TRBV12-4 to TRBJ2-7; either TRBD1 or TRBD2 may fit D (5 bases each). The J call is in doubt because the DNA end fits TRBJ2-5 better. The CDR3 is 15 amino acids. CDR3 in amino acids: CASRAGFGGTETQYF. The CDR3 DNA sequence: TGTGCCAGCAGGGCCGGGTTTGGGGGTACGGAGACCCAGTACTTC.

This chain uses TRBV9 with TRBJ1-2; the D gene is possibly TRBD1 (6 bases). CDR1 is SGDLS, CDR2 YYNGEE, per germline. This CDR3 spans 14 amino acids. Trimming took 0 bases from V and 6 from J, leaving 12 bases between them. The CDR3 region has the DNA TGTGCCAGCAGCGTAGGACCAGGGGAGGATGGCTACACCTTC. It encodes CASSVGPGEDGYTF.

The gene calls are TRBV6-5 and TRBJ2-2; 8 nucleotides agree with TRBD2. The CDR3 runs to 13 residues. Germline V gene sequence: CDR1 MNHEY, CDR2 SVGAGI. V shed 6 bases, J shed 6 bases, and the junction held 3 bases outside the gene matches. The CDR3: CASRGLVSGELFF. In nucleotides, the CDR3 is TGTGCCAGCAGGGGACTAGTATCCGGGGAGCTGTTTTTT.

This clonotype turned up a few times. The J gene is TRBJ1-2, the V gene TRBV6-5; 7 nucleotides match TRBD1. The CDR3 length is 16 residues. From germline, CDR1 is MNHEY and CDR2 SVGAGI. V was clipped by 2 bases and J by 0 bases; unmatched bases: 6. CDR3 nucleotides: TGTGCCAGCAGTTACCATAGACAGGGCACTAACTATGGCTACACCTTC. Its translation: CASSYHRQGTNYGYTF.

The chain is built from TRBV29-1 and TRBJ2-7; 11 positions match TRBD2. V lost 7 bases to trimming and J lost 5 bases; unmatched junction nucleotides: 7. Germline V gene lookup returns CDR1 SQVTM and CDR2 ANQGSEA. CDR3 length: 13 amino acids. The CDR3 nucleotides read TGCAGCGGCGCTACTAGCGGGAGTGACGAGCAGTACTTC. Encoded protein: CSGATSGSDEQYF.

This chain connects TRBV4-1 to TRBJ1-2, with D uncertain. The germline V gene encodes CDR1 MGHRA and CDR2 YSYEKL. CDR3 size: 15 residues. The ends were cut back, 1 base at V and 0 bases at J, with 9 bases in the middle. The CDR3 nucleotides are TGCGCCAGCAGCCAAGGCTCGCAAGCTAACTATGGCTACACCTTC. Protein sequence: CASSQGSQANYGYTF.

This clonotype was counted between two and nine times. The chain links TRBV14 to TRBJ1-4, with 10 nucleotides matching TRBD1. Germline V gene sequence: CDR1 SGHDN, CDR2 FVKESK. The V and J ends lost 4 bases and 5 bases, in that order; junction bases with no gene match: 4. This CDR3 spans 15 amino acids. CDR3 coding DNA: TGTGCCAGCAGCCGATGGACAGGGGGAAATGAAAAACTGTTTTTT. Translated: CASSRWTGGNEKLFF.

CDR3 sequence reads: CASSEAGSRPNEQFF. The CDR3 DNA reads TGTGCCAGCAGTGAAGCAGGGAGTAGACCAAATGAGCAGTTCTTC. The genes are TRBV6-1 and TRBJ2-1, with D perhaps matching TRBD2 (5 bases). With 0 bases removed from V and 7 bases from J, the gap between germline ends came to 13 bases. The germline CDR1 and CDR2 sequences are MNHNS and SASEGT. This CDR3 is built from 15 residues.

The V and J genes are TRBV20-1 and TRBJ2-5; maybe TRBD2 (5 bases). V lost 0 bases and J lost 11, with 19 bases in between. Germline V CDR1 and CDR2: DFQATT, SNEGSKA (reference sequence). The CDR3 sequence is 14 residues long. CDR3 nucleotides: TGCAGTGCTAGAGATCTGCGGCGGGTCAATGAGCAGTACTTC. Translating it yields CSARDLRRVNEQYF.